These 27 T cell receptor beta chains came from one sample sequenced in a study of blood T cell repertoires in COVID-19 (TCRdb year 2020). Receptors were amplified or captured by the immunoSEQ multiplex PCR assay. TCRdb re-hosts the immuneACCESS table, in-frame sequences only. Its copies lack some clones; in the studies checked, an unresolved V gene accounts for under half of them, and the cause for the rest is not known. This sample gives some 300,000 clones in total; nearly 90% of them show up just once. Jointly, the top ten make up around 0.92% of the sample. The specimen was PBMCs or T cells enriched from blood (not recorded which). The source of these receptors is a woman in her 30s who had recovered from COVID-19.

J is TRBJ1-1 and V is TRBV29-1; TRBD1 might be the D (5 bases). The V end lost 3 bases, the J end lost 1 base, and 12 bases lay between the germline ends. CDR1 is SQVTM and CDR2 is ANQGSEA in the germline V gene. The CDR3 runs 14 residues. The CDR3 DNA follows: TGCAGCGTTGATGAGACAGCGGGGAACACTGAAGCTTTCTTT. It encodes CSVDETAGNTEAFF.

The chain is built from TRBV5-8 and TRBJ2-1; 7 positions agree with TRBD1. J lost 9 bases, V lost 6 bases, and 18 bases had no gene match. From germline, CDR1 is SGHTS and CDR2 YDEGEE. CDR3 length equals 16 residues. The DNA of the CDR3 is TGTGCCAGCAACCACCCGGGACAGAATGGAGTGGGTGAGCAGTTCTTC. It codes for CASNHPGQNGVGEQFF.

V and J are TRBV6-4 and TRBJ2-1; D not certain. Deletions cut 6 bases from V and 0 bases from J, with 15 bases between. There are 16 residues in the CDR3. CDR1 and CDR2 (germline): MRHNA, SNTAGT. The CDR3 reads CASRDIASSSYNEQFF. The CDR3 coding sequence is TGTGCCAGCAGAGACATTGCATCTAGCTCCTACAATGAGCAGTTCTTC.

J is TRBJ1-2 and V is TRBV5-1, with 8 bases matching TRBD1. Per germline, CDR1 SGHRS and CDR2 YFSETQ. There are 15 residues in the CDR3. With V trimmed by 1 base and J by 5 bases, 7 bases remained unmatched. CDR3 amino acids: CASSLRGQDEYGYTF. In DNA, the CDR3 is TGCGCCAGCAGCTTGAGGGGACAGGACGAATATGGCTACACCTTC.

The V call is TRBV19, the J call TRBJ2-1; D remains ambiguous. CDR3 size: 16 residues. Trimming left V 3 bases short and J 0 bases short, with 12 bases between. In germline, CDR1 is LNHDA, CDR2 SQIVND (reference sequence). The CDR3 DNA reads TGTGCCAGTAGTATCTTGAGTAGTAGCTCCTACAATGAGCAGTTCTTC. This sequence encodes CASSILSSSSYNEQFF.

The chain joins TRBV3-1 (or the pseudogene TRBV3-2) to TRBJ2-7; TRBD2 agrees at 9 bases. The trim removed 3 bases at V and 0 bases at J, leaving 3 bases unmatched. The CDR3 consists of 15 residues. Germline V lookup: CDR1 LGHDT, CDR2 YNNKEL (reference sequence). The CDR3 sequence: CASSQTSGSSYEQYF. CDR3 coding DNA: TGTGCCAGCAGCCAGACTAGCGGAAGCTCCTACGAGCAGTACTTC.

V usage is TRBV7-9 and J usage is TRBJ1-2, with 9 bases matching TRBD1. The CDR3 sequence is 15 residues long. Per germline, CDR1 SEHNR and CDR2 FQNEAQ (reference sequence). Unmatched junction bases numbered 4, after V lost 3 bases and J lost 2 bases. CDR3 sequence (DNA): TGTGCCAGCAGCTTCACAGGGGGCCCCAACTATGGCTACACCTTC. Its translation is CASSFTGGPNYGYTF.

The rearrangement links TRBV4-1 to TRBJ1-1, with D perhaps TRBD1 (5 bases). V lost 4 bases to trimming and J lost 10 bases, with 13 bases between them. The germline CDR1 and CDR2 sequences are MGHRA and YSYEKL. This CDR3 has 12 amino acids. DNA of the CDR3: TGCGCCAGCAGCCCTCCAGGGTCGGGAGCTTTCTTT. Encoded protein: CASSPPGSGAFF.

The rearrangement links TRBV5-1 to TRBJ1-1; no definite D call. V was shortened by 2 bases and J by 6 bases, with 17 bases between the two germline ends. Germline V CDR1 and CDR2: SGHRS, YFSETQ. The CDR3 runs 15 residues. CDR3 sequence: CASSFRPLGGSEAFF. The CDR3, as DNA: TGCGCCAGCAGCTTTCGACCCCTCGGCGGCTCTGAAGCTTTCTTT. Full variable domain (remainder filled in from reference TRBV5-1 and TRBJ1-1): KAGVTQTPRYLIKTRGQQVTLSCSPISGHRSVSWYQQTPGQGLQFLFEYFSETQRNKGNFPGRFSGRQFSNSRSEMNVSTLELGDSALYLCASSFRPLGGSEAFFGQGTRLTVV.

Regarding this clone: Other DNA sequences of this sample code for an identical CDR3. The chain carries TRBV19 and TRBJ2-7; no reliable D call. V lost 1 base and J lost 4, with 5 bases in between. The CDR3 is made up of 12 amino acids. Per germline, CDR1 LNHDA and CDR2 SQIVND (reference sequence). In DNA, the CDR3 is TGTGCCAGTAGTATAGGGGCATACGAGCAGTACTTC. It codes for CASSIGAYEQYF. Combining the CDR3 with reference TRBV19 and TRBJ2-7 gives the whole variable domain DGGITQSPKYLFRKEGQNVTLSCEQNLNHDAMYWYRQDPGQGLRLIYYSQIVNDFQKGDIAEGYSVSREKKESFPLTVTSAQKNPTAFYLCASSIGAYEQYFGPGTRLTVT.

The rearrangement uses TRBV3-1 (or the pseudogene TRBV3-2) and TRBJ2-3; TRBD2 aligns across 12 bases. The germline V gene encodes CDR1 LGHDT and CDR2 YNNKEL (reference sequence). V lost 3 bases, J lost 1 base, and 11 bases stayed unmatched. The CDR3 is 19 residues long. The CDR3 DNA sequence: TGTGCCAGCAGCCACGTCCACGCCGGACTAGCGGGACGCACAGATACGCAGTATTTT. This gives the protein CASSHVHAGLAGRTDTQYF.

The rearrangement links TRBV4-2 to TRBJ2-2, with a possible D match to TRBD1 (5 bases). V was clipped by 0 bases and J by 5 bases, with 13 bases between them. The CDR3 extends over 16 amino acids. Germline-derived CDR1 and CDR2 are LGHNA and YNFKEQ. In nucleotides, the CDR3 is TGTGCCAGCAGCCAAGATCACAGGAAAAGTACCGGGGAGCTGTTTTTT. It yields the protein CASSQDHRKSTGELFF.

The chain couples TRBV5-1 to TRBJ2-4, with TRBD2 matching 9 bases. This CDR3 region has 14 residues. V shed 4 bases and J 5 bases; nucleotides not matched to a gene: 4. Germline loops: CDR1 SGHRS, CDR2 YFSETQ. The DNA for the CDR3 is TGCGCCAGCAGCGGCGGGGGGGCCGAAAACATTCAGTACTTC. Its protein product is CASSGGGAENIQYF.

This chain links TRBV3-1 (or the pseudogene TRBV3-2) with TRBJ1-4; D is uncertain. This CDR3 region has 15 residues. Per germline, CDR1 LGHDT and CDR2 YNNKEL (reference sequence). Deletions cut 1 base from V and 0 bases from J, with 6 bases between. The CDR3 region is CASSQGTATNEKLFF. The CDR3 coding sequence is TGTGCCAGCAGCCAAGGTACTGCAACTAATGAAAAACTGTTTTTT.

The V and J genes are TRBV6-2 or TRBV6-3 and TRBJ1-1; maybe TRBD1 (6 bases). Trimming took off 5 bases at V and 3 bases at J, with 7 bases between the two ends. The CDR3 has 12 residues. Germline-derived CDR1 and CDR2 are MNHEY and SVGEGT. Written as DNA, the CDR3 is TGTGCCAGCAGTCGGACAGACACTGAAGCTTTCTTT. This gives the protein CASSRTDTEAFF.

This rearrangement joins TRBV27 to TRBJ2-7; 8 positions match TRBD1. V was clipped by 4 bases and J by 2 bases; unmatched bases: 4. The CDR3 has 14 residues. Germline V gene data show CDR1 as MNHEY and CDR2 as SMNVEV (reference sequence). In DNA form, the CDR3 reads TGTGCCAGCAGTTCGGACAGGGCCCCCTACGAGCAGTACTTC. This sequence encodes CASSSDRAPYEQYF.

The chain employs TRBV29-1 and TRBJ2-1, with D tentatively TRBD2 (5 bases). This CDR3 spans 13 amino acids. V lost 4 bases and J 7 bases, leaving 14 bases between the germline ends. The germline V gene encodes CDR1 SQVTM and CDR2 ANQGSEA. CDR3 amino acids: CSVVLLVANEQFF. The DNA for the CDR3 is TGCAGCGTTGTTCTACTAGTTGCTAATGAGCAGTTCTTC.

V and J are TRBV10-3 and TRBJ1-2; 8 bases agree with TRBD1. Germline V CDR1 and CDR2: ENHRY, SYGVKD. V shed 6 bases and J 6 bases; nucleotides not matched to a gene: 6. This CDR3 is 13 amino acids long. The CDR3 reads CAIRRQGLDGYTF. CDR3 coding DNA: TGTGCCATCAGGCGACAGGGGTTGGATGGCTACACCTTC.

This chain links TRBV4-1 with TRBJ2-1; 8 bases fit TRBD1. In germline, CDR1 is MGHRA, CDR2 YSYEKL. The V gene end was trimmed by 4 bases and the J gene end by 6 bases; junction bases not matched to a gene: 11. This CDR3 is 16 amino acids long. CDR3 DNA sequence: TGCGCCAGCAGCCTATCGGACAGGGTCCCCTCCAATGAGCAGTTCTTC. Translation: CASSLSDRVPSNEQFF.

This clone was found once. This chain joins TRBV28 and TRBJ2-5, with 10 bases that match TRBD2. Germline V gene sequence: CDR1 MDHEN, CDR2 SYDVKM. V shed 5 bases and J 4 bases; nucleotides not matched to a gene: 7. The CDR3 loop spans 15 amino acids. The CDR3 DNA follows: TGTGCCAGCAGTGGACTAGCGGAGCCCCGAGAGACCCAGTACTTC. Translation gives CASSGLAEPRETQYF.

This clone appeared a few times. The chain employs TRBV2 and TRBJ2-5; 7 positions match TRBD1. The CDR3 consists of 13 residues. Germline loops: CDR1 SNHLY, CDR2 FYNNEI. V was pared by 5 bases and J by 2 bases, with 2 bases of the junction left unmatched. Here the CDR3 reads CASSSQGQETQYF. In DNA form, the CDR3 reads TGTGCCAGCAGTTCACAGGGGCAAGAGACCCAGTACTTC.

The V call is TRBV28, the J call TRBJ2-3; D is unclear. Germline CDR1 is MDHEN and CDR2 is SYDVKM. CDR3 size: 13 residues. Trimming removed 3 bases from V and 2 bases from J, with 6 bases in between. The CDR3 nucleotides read TGTGCCAGCAGTTTCCGGGTCACAGATACGCAGTATTTT. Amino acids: CASSFRVTDTQYF.

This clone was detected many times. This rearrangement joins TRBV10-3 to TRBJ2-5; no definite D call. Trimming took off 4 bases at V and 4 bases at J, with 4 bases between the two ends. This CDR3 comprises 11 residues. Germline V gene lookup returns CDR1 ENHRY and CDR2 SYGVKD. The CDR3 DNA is TGTGCCATCAGTGGAGGAGAGACCCAGTACTTC. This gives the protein CAISGGETQYF.

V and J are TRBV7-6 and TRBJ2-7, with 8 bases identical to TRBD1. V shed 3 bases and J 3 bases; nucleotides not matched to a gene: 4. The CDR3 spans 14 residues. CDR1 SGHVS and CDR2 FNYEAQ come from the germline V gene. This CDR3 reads CASSFGQGGYEQYF. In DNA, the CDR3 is TGTGCCAGCAGCTTTGGACAGGGAGGCTACGAGCAGTACTTC.

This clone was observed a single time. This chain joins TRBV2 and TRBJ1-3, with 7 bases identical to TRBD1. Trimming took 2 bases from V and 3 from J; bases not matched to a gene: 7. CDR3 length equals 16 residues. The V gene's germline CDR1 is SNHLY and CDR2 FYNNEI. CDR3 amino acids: CASSEYPGTVGNTIYF. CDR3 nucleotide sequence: TGTGCCAGCAGTGAATACCCCGGGACAGTTGGAAACACCATATATTTT.

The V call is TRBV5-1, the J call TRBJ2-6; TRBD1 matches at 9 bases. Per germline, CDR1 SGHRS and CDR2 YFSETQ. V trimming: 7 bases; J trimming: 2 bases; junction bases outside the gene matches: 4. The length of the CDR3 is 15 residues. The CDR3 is CASGDREAGANVLTF. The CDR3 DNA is TGCGCCAGCGGGGACAGGGAGGCTGGGGCCAACGTCCTGACTTTC.

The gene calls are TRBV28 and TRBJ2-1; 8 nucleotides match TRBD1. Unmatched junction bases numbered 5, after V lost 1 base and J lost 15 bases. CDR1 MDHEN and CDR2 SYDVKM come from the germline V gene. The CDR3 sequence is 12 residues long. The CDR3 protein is CASSLYRGAPFF. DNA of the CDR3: TGTGCCAGCAGTTTATACAGGGGGGCTCCGTTCTTC. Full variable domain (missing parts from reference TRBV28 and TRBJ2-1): DVKVTQSSRYLVKRTGEKVFLECVQDMDHENMFWYRQDPGLGLRLIYFSYDVKMKEKGDIPEGYSVSREKKERFSLILESASTNQTSMYLCASSLYRGAPFFGPGTRLTVL.